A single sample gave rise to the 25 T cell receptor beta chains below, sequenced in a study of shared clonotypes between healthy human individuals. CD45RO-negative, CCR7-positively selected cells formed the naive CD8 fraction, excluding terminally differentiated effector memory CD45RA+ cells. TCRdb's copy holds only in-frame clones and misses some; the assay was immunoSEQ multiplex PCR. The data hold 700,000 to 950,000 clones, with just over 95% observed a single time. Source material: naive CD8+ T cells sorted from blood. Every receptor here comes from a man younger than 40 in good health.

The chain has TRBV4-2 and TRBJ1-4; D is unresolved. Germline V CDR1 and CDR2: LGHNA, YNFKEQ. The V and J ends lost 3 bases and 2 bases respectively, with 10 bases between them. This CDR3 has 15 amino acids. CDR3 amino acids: CASSQLDNTNEKLFF. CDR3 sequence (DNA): TGTGCCAGCAGCCAGCTCGACAATACTAATGAAAAACTGTTTTTT.

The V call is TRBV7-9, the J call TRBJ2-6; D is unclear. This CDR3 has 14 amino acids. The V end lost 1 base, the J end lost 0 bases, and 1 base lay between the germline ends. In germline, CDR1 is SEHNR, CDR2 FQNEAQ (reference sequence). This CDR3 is CASSLGSGANVLTF. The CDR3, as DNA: TGTGCCAGCAGCTTAGGCTCTGGGGCCAACGTCCTGACTTTC.

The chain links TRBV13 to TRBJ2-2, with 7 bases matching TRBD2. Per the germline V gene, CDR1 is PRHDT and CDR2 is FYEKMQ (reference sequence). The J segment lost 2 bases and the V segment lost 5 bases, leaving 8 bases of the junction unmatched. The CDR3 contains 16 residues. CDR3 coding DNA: TGTGCCAGCAGCCCGCAGGGACTACTAAACACCGGGGAGCTGTTTTTT. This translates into CASSPQGLLNTGELFF.

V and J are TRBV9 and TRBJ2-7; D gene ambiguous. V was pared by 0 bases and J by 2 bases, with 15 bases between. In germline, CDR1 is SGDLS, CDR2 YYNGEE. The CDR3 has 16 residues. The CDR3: CASSVGPDPVAYEQYF. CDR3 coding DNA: TGTGCCAGCAGCGTAGGCCCGGACCCCGTCGCCTACGAGCAGTACTTC. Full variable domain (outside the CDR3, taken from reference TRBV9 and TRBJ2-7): DSGVTQTPKHLITATGQRVTLRCSPRSGDLSVYWYQQSLDQGLQFLIQYYNGEERAKGNILERFSAQQFPDLHSELNLSSLELGDSALYFCASSVGPDPVAYEQYFGPGTRLTVT.

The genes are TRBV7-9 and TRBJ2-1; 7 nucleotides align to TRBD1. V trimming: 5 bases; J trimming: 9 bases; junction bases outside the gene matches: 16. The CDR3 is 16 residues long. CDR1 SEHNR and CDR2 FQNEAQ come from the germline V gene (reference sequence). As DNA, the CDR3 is TGTGCCAGCAGCCCCCCCTTCTTCGCCCCAGGGGGTGAGCAGTTCTTC. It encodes CASSPPFFAPGGEQFF. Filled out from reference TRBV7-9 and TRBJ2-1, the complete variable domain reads DTGVSQNPRHKITKRGQNVTFRCDPISEHNRLYWYRQTLGQGPEFLTYFQNEAQLEKSRLLSDRFSAERPKGSFSTLEIQRTEQGDSAMYLCASSPPFFAPGGEQFFGPGTRLTVL.

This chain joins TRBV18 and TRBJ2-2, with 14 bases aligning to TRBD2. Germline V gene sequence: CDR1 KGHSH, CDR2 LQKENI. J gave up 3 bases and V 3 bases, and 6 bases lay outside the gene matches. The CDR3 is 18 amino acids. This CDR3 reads CASSPASGLAGDTGELFF. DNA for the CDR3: TGTGCCAGCTCACCTGCTTCGGGACTAGCGGGAGACACCGGGGAGCTGTTTTTT.

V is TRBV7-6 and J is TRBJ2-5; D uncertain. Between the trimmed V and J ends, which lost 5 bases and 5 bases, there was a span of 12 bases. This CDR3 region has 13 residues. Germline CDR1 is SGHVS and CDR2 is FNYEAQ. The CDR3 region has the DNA TGTGCCAGCAGCGGTAGAGGTGGTGAGACCCAGTACTTC. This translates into CASSGRGGETQYF.

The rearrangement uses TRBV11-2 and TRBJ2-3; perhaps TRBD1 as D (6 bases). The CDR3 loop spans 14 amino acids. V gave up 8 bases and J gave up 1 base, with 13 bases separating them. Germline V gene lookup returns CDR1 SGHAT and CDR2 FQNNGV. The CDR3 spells CASVQTGGTDTQYF. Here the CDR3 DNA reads TGTGCCAGCGTCCAGACAGGTGGCACAGATACGCAGTATTTT.

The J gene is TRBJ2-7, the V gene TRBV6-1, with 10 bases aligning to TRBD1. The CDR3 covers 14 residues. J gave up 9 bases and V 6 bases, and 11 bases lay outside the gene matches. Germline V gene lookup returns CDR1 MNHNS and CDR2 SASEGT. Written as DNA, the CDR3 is TGTGCCAGCAGGGACAGGGGGAGAGGGCTACGGCAGTACTTC. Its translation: CASRDRGRGLRQYF.

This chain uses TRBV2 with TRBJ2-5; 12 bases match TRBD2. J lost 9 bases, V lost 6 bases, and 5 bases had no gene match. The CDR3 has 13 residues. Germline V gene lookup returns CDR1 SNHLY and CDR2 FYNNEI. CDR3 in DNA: TGTGCCAGCAGCGGGACTAGCGGGCTCCCCCAGTACTTC. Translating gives CASSGTSGLPQYF.

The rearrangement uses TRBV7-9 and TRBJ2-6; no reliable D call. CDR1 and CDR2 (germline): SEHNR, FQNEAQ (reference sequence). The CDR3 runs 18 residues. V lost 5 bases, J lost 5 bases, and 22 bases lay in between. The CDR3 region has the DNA TGTGCCAGCAGCGGGCTAGGATACAGACAAAGTCGGGCCAACGTCCTGACTTTC. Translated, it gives CASSGLGYRQSRANVLTF.

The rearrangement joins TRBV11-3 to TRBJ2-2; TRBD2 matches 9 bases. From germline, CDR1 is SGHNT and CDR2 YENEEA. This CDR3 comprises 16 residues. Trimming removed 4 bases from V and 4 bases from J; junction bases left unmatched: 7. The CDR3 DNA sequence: TGTGCCAGCAGCTACATAGCGGGAGAGGTCACCGGGGAGCTGTTTTTT. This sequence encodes CASSYIAGEVTGELFF.

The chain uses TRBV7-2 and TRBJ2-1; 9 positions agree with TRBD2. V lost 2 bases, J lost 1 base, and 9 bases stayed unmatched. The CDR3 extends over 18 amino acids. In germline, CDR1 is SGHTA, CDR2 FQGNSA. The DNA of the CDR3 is TGTGCCAGCAGCTTAATAAGCGGGACTAGCAGGTCCTACAATGAGCAGTTCTTC. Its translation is CASSLISGTSRSYNEQFF. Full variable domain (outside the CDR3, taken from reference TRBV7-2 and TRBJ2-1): GAGVSQSPSNKVTEKGKDVELRCDPISGHTALYWYRQSLGQGLEFLIYFQGNSAPDKSGLPSDRFSAERTGGSVSTLTIQRTQQEDSAVYLCASSLISGTSRSYNEQFFGPGTRLTVL.

CDR3 residues: CASSSGTDQETQYF. The CDR3 coding sequence is TGCGCCAGCAGCTCCGGAACCGATCAAGAGACCCAGTACTTC. The J gene is TRBJ2-5, the V gene TRBV5-1; D not certain. V was pared by 3 bases and J by 2 bases, with 11 bases between. CDR3 length equals 14 residues. Germline-derived CDR1 and CDR2 are SGHRS and YFSETQ.

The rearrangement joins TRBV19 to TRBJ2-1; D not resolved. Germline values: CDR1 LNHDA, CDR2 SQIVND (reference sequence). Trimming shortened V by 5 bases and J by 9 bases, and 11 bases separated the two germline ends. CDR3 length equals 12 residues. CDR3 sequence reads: CASSSSAVEQFF. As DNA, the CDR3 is TGTGCCAGTAGTTCGTCGGCGGTTGAGCAGTTCTTC.

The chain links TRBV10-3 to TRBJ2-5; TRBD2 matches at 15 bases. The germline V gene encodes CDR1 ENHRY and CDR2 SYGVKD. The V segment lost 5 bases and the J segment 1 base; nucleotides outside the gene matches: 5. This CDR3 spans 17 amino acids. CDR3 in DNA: TGTGCCATCAGTTCCGGGACTAGCGGGAGGTTCCAAGAGACCCAGTACTTC. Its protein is CAISSGTSGRFQETQYF.

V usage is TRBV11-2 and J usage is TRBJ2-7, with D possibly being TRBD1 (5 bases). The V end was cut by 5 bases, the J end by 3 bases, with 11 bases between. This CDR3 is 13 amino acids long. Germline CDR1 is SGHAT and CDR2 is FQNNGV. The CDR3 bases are TGTGCCAGCAGCGTCCAGGGTCTCTACGAGCAGTACTTC. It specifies CASSVQGLYEQYF. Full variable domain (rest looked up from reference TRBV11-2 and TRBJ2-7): EAGVAQSPRYKIIEKRQSVAFWCNPISGHATLYWYQQILGQGPKLLIQFQNNGVVDDSQLPKDRFSAERLKGVDSTLKIQPAKLEDSAVYLCASSVQGLYEQYFGPGTRLTVT.

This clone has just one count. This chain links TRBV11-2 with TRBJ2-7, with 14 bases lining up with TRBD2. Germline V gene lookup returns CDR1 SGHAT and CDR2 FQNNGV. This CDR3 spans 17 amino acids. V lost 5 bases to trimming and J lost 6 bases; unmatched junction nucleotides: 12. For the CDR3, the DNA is TGTGCCAGCAGCCCCACCCCGGGACTAGCGGGAGTCGGCGAGCAGTACTTC. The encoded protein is CASSPTPGLAGVGEQYF.

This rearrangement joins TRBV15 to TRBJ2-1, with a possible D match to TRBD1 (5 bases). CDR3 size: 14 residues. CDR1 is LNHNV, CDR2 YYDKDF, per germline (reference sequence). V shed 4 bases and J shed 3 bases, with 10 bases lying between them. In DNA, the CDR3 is TGTGCCACCAGCACGGACACCAACTACAATGAGCAGTTCTTC. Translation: CATSTDTNYNEQFF.

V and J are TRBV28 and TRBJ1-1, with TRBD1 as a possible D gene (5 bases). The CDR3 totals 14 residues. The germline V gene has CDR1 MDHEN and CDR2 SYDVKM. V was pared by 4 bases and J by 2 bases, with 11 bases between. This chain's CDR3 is CASSWGGGNTEAFF. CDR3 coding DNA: TGTGCCAGCAGTTGGGGGGGAGGTAACACTGAAGCTTTCTTT.

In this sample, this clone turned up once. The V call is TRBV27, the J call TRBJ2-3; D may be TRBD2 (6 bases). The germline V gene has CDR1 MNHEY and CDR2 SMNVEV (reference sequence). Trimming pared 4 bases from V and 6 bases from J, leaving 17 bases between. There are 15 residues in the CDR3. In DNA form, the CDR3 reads TGTGCCAGCAGTTCAACTCCCCGGGAGTGGGATACGCAGTATTTT. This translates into CASSSTPREWDTQYF.

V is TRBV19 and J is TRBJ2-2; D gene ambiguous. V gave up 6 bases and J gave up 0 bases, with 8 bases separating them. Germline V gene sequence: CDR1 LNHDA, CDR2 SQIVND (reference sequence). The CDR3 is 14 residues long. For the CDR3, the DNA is TGTGCCAGTAGGCCAGAACCGAACACCGGGGAGCTGTTTTTT. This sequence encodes CASRPEPNTGELFF. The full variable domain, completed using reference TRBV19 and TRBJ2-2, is DGGITQSPKYLFRKEGQNVTLSCEQNLNHDAMYWYRQDPGQGLRLIYYSQIVNDFQKGDIAEGYSVSREKKESFPLTVTSAQKNPTAFYLCASRPEPNTGELFFGEGSRLTVL.

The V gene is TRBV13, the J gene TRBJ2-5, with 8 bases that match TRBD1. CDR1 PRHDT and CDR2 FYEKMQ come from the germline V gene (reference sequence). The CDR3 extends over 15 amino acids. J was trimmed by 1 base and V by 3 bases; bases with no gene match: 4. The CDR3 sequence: CASSLGTGGQETQYF. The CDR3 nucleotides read TGTGCCAGCAGCTTGGGGACAGGAGGCCAAGAGACCCAGTACTTC.

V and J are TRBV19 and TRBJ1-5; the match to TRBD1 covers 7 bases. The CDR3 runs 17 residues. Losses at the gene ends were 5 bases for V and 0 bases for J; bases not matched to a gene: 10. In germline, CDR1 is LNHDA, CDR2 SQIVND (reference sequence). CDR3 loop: CASSPRDSSYSNQPQHF. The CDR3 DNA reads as TGTGCCAGTAGTCCGAGGGACAGTAGTTATAGCAATCAGCCCCAGCATTTT.

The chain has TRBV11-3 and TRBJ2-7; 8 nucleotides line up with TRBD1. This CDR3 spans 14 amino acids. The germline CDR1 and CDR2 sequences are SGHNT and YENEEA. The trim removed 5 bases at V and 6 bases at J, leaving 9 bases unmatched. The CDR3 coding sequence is TGTGCCAGCAGCCCGAGCGGACAGGGAAGCGAGCAGTACTTC. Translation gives CASSPSGQGSEQYF.